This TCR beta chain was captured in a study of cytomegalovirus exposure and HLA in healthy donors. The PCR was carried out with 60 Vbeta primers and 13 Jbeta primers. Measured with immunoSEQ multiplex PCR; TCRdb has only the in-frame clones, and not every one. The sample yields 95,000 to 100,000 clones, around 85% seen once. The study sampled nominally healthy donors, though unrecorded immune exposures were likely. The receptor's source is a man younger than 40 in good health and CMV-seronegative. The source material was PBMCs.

Here the CDR3 DNA reads TGTGCCAGCAATTTAGCCCCGAACAATGAGCAGTTCTTC. It is translated as CASNLAPNNEQFF. The genes are TRBV2 and TRBJ2-1, with D unresolved. The CDR3 loop spans 13 amino acids. Between the trimmed V and J ends, which lost 7 bases and 5 bases, there was a span of 12 bases. Germline loops: CDR1 SNHLY, CDR2 FYNNEI.